Shown below are 13 T cell receptor beta chains from a single sample sequenced in a study of T cell repertoires in cytomegalovirus infection. MiXCR was run by TCRdb on the reads, yielding one entry per CDR3 protein. The table includes about 150,000 distinct CDR3 sequences, 20% to 30% detected once. Input material: PBMCs. The receptors originated from a human donor in good health (CMV status not recorded). Some clones in this sample may be carry-over from other donors' samples.

This clonotype has a single count. The V call is TRBV7-6, the J call TRBJ1-3, with D perhaps TRBD1 (5 bases). V shed 1 base and J shed 0 bases, with 10 bases lying between them. In germline, CDR1 is SGHVS, CDR2 FNYEAQ. This CDR3 is 16 amino acids long. The CDR3, as DNA: TGTGCCAGCAGCTTAGACGTCGGGGGCTCTGGAAACACCATATATTTT. Translation: CASSLDVGGSGNTIYF.

This clonotype has just one count. This chain connects TRBV19 to TRBJ2-6, with D possibly matching TRBD1 (6 bases). Trimming stripped 8 bases from V and 0 bases from J, with 11 bases between. Germline CDR1 is LNHDA and CDR2 is SQIVND (reference sequence). The CDR3 runs to 15 residues. The CDR3 loop is CASGQGGSGANVLTF. The CDR3 coding sequence is TGTGCCAGTGGACAAGGGGGCTCTGGGGCCAACGTCCTGACTTTC.

Only a few counts were recorded for this clonotype. The genes are TRBV11-2 and TRBJ1-1; weak D call: TRBD1 (6 bases). V lost 4 bases and J 8 bases, leaving 17 bases between the germline ends. The germline CDR1 and CDR2 sequences are SGHAT and FQNNGV. CDR3 size: 14 residues. The CDR3 nucleotides are TGTGCCAGCAGCTGGGCGGGGACACAAAGAGAAGCTTTCTTT. It specifies CASSWAGTQREAFF.

Many counts were recorded for this clonotype. In nucleotides, the CDR3 is TGTGCCATCAGCCAGGGGGTGAGTCAGCCCCAGCATTTT. Amino acid sequence: CAISQGVSQPQHF. The chain is built from TRBV10-3 and TRBJ1-5; 7 bases align to TRBD1. With 6 bases clipped from V and 6 bases from J, the junction kept 5 bases outside the gene matches. The germline CDR1 and CDR2 sequences are ENHRY and SYGVKD. The CDR3 is 13 residues long.

The V gene is TRBV19, the J gene TRBJ2-7; D possibly corresponds to TRBD2 (5 bases). The germline V gene encodes CDR1 LNHDA and CDR2 SQIVND (reference sequence). The ends were cut back, 5 bases at V and 2 bases at J, with 10 bases in the middle. There are 13 residues in the CDR3. The CDR3 nucleotides are TGTGCCAGTAGTTCGTGGGGAGCCTACGAGCAGTACTTC. Its translation is CASSSWGAYEQYF.

The sample holds many counts of this clonotype. The chain recombines TRBV7-9 with TRBJ1-1; unclear D gene. CDR1 and CDR2 (germline): SEHNR, FQNEAQ (reference sequence). The germline V and J ends were trimmed by 1 base and 1 base, with 7 bases remaining between them. The length of the CDR3 is 14 residues. The CDR3 here is CASSLGAGNTEAFF. The CDR3 DNA reads TGTGCCAGCAGCTTAGGAGCGGGGAACACTGAAGCTTTCTTT. Looking up the rest from reference TRBV7-9 and TRBJ1-1 gives the full variable domain: DTGVSQNPRHKITKRGQNVTFRCDPISEHNRLYWYRQTLGQGPEFLTYFQNEAQLEKSRLLSDRFSAERPKGSFSTLEIQRTEQGDSAMYLCASSLGAGNTEAFFGQGTRLTVV.

The V and J genes are TRBV28 and TRBJ2-5; tentatively, D is TRBD1 (5 bases). V lost 4 bases, J lost 1 base, and 10 bases lay in between. The CDR3 has 14 residues. From germline, CDR1 is MDHEN and CDR2 SYDVKM. The CDR3 region is CASSYSRVQETQYF. The CDR3 DNA reads as TGTGCCAGCAGTTATAGCAGGGTCCAAGAGACCCAGTACTTC.

This chain joins TRBV6-5 and TRBJ1-6; D uncertain. The CDR3 is 12 amino acids. The germline V gene has CDR1 MNHEY and CDR2 SVGAGI. Trimming removed 7 bases from V and 10 bases from J, with 11 bases in between. In DNA form, the CDR3 reads TGTGCCAGCACGAATAGACTCTCACCCCTCCACTTT. It codes for CASTNRLSPLHF.

The chain recombines TRBV28 with TRBJ1-4; maybe TRBD1 (5 bases). Germline V lookup: CDR1 MDHEN, CDR2 SYDVKM. The CDR3 is made up of 14 amino acids. V shed 10 bases and J shed 2 bases, with 14 bases lying between them. In DNA form, the CDR3 reads TGTGCCACCGGTCGGGGCGGGACTAATGAAAAACTGTTTTTT. As protein: CATGRGGTNEKLFF. Variable domain in full (rest from reference TRBV28 and TRBJ1-4): DVKVTQSSRYLVKRTGEKVFLECVQDMDHENMFWYRQDPGLGLRLIYFSYDVKMKEKGDIPEGYSVSREKKERFSLILESASTNQTSMYLCATGRGGTNEKLFFGSGTQLSVL.

At least ten counts were recorded for this clonotype. This chain uses TRBV28 with TRBJ2-7, with D perhaps TRBD1 (5 bases). Per germline, CDR1 MDHEN and CDR2 SYDVKM. Trimming stripped 3 bases from V and 2 bases from J, with 11 bases between. This CDR3 comprises 14 residues. The chain's CDR3 is CASSLQGWTYEQYF. Here the CDR3 DNA reads TGTGCCAGCAGTTTGCAGGGATGGACCTACGAGCAGTACTTC.

The gene calls are TRBV4-3 and TRBJ2-5; maybe TRBD2 (6 bases). The germline V and J ends were trimmed by 0 bases and 3 bases, with 17 bases remaining between them. This CDR3 comprises 17 residues. Germline assignment: CDR1 LGHNA and CDR2 YSLEER. CDR3 protein: CASSQDPPGGIKETQYF. As DNA, the CDR3 is TGCGCCAGCAGCCAAGATCCTCCCGGGGGTATTAAAGAGACCCAGTACTTC.

This chain links TRBV28 with TRBJ1-5; no clear D. Trimming took 3 bases from V and 5 from J, leaving 11 bases between them. Per the germline V gene, CDR1 is MDHEN and CDR2 is SYDVKM. This CDR3 has 14 amino acids. The CDR3: CASSFHSLDQPQHF. The CDR3 DNA is TGTGCCAGCAGTTTCCACAGCCTGGATCAGCCCCAGCATTTT.

The J gene is TRBJ2-7, the V gene TRBV20-1; D remains ambiguous. V was pared by 6 bases and J by 6 bases, with 15 bases between. This CDR3 region has 12 residues. Germline CDR1 reads DFQATT; CDR2 reads SNEGSKA (reference sequence). The CDR3 coding sequence is TGCAGTGCAGCCCCTGACACAACCGAGCAGTACTTC. It yields the protein CSAAPDTTEQYF.